Presented here are 11 T cell receptor beta chains from one specimen sequenced in a study of pediatric ulcerative colitis. Some clones are missing from TCRdb's copy, which holds only in-frame ones; the method was immunoSEQ multiplex PCR. Of tens of thousands of clones listed, 71% are singletons. Rectal tissue came from one to two pinch biopsies taken at colonoscopy. What was sequenced was gut tissue. Receptor source: a boy aged 10-17 years with severe ulcerative colitis.

The chain employs TRBV10-3 and TRBJ1-1; 8 bases match TRBD1. The CDR3 runs 17 residues. Germline-derived CDR1 and CDR2 are ENHRY and SYGVKD. V shed 2 bases, J shed 1 base, and the junction held 9 bases outside the gene matches. The CDR3 sequence: CAISEITGGTGNTEAFF. DNA for the CDR3: TGTGCCATCAGTGAGATCACAGGGGGAACTGGGAACACTGAAGCTTTCTTT.

The chain couples TRBV5-1 to TRBJ1-1; D gene unclear. Germline values: CDR1 SGHRS, CDR2 YFSETQ. The CDR3 is made up of 15 amino acids. Trimming left V 2 bases short and J 0 bases short, with 11 bases between. CDR3 coding DNA: TGCGCCAGCAGCTTAGGGCACTTCATGAACACTGAAGCTTTCTTT. Its protein product is CASSLGHFMNTEAFF.

V usage is TRBV6-1 and J usage is TRBJ1-2; D is uncertain. Germline assignment: CDR1 MNHNS and CDR2 SASEGT. The length of the CDR3 is 14 residues. The germline V and J ends were trimmed by 4 bases and 8 bases, with 17 bases remaining between them. The CDR3 here is CASSGSGLWNGYTF. CDR3 nucleotides: TGTGCCAGCAGTGGCTCGGGCCTCTGGAACGGCTACACCTTC.

The V call is TRBV5-1, the J call TRBJ2-5; unclear D gene. V was trimmed by 4 bases and J by 0 bases, leaving 10 bases between them. The CDR3 has 14 residues. CDR1 and CDR2 (germline): SGHRS, YFSETQ. In nucleotides, the CDR3 is TGCGCCAGCAGCCCTGGTGGCAACCAAGAGACCCAGTACTTC. This codes for CASSPGGNQETQYF. The entire variable domain, with the rest obtained from reference TRBV5-1 and TRBJ2-5, is as follows: KAGVTQTPRYLIKTRGQQVTLSCSPISGHRSVSWYQQTPGQGLQFLFEYFSETQRNKGNFPGRFSGRQFSNSRSEMNVSTLELGDSALYLCASSPGGNQETQYFGPGTRLLVL.

This rearrangement joins TRBV5-6 to TRBJ1-2, with no clear D. CDR1 and CDR2 (germline): SGHDT, YYEEEE. There are 15 residues in the CDR3. Trimming stripped 2 bases from V and 8 bases from J, with 19 bases between. The CDR3 nucleotides read TGTGCCAGCAGCTTTCCGGGAAATGTAAACACCGGCTACACCTTC. Amino acids: CASSFPGNVNTGYTF.

The V and J genes are TRBV6-1 and TRBJ1-2; 7 nucleotides align to TRBD1. CDR3 length: 15 amino acids. Germline lookup yields CDR1 MNHNS and CDR2 SASEGT. Germline trimming cut 1 base from V and 7 bases from J; bases unmatched to any gene: 9. The CDR3 region is CASSEGGGGPLGYTF. The DNA for the CDR3 is TGTGCCAGCAGTGAAGGAGGAGGGGGCCCCCTTGGCTACACCTTC.

This chain joins TRBV5-1 and TRBJ1-2, with 11 bases aligning to TRBD1. After removal of 4 bases from V and 9 bases from J, the junction contained 2 bases not matched to a gene. CDR3 length equals 12 residues. CDR1 is SGHRS, CDR2 YFSETQ, per germline. This chain's CDR3 is CASSGTGGSYTF. In DNA form, the CDR3 reads TGCGCCAGCAGCGGGACAGGGGGGAGCTACACCTTC.

The V call is TRBV30, the J call TRBJ1-3, with D uncertain. Germline V lookup: CDR1 GTSNPN, CDR2 SVGIG (reference sequence). The CDR3 consists of 13 residues. V lost 2 bases and J 4 bases, leaving 9 bases between the germline ends. The DNA for the CDR3 is TGTGCCTGGAGTTTTGATACCGGAAACACCATATATTTT. Translating gives CAWSFDTGNTIYF.

The rearrangement links TRBV2 to TRBJ1-2; D call uncertain. The germline V gene encodes CDR1 SNHLY and CDR2 FYNNEI. The V end was cut by 7 bases, the J end by 4 bases, with 7 bases between. The CDR3 consists of 11 residues. Here the CDR3 DNA reads TGTGCCAGCAAATACGGCTATGGCTACACCTTC. It specifies CASKYGYGYTF.

The chain couples TRBV7-8 to TRBJ1-5; maybe TRBD1 (6 bases). This CDR3 is built from 19 residues. Trimming stripped 5 bases from V and 1 base from J, with 24 bases between. CDR1 and CDR2 (germline): SGHVS, FQNEAQ. The DNA of the CDR3 is TGTGCCAGCAGCGGGGAGAGAGGACAGTCTATGGGGAGCAATCAGCCCCAGCATTTT. It codes for CASSGERGQSMGSNQPQHF. The full variable domain, rest sourced from reference TRBV7-8 and TRBJ1-5, is GAGVSQSPRYKVAKRGQDVALRCDPISGHVSLFWYQQALGQGPEFLTYFQNEAQLDKSGLPSDRFFAERPEGSVSTLKIQRTQQEDSAVYLCASSGERGQSMGSNQPQHFGDGTRLSIL.

The V call is TRBV7-9, the J call TRBJ1-4; 10 bases align to TRBD1. V lost 4 bases and J lost 3; bases outside the gene matches: 2. Germline loops: CDR1 SEHNR, CDR2 FQNEAQ (reference sequence). This CDR3 spans 15 amino acids. The CDR3 sequence: CASSWDRGANEKLFF. For the CDR3, the DNA is TGTGCCAGCAGCTGGGACAGGGGTGCTAATGAAAAACTGTTTTTT.